Below, 22 T cell receptor beta chains from the same sample are listed, as sequenced in a study of T cell responses to AZD1222 COVID-19 vaccine. Profiled with immunoSEQ multiplex PCR; TCRdb holds only in-frame clones, not every one. The table shows 95,000 to 100,000 clones, with roughly nine tenths occurring only once. The sample in question was peripheral blood, obtained on day 0 of AZD1222 vaccination. These receptor sequences come from an adult in good health.

This sequence joins TRBV6-4 and TRBJ2-3, with 9 positions matching TRBD1. Germline values: CDR1 MRHNA, CDR2 SNTAGT. The CDR3 sequence is 15 residues long. With 0 bases clipped from V and 4 bases from J, the junction kept 2 bases outside the gene matches. CDR3 sequence reads: CASSDSGQGADTQYF. CDR3 nucleotide sequence: TGTGCCAGCAGTGACTCGGGACAGGGCGCAGATACGCAGTATTTT.

Comment on this clone: Sequence at one end of the junction differs from germline and may be a read error. V is TRBV10-1 and J is TRBJ2-7; D remains unclear. The CDR3 loop spans 11 amino acids. Germline V gene data show CDR1 as WNHNN and CDR2 as SYGVQD (reference sequence). The CDR3 DNA follows: TGCGCCAGCAGTGAAGAGAAAACCATGGACTTC. Its protein product is CASSEEKTMDF.

The chain combines TRBV24-1 with TRBJ1-5; the match to TRBD1 covers 8 bases. CDR3 length: 16 residues. V shed 4 bases and J 7 bases; nucleotides not matched to a gene: 11. From germline, CDR1 is KGHDR and CDR2 SFDVKD. The CDR3 reads CATSEPTGTGNQPQHF. The CDR3 DNA is TGTGCCACCAGTGAGCCGACCGGGACAGGTAACCAGCCCCAGCATTTT.

The V gene is TRBV5-8, the J gene TRBJ2-7; D is ambiguous. Trimming took 1 base from V and 4 from J, leaving 0 bases between them. Germline V gives CDR1 SGHTS, CDR2 YDEGEE. The CDR3 sequence is 10 residues long. Here the CDR3 DNA reads TGTGCCAGCAGCTTGTACGAGCAGTACTTC. The encoded protein is CASSLYEQYF.

The chain carries TRBV19 and TRBJ1-6; TRBD1 agrees at 8 bases. This CDR3 comprises 18 residues. Germline V gives CDR1 LNHDA, CDR2 SQIVND (reference sequence). Losses at the gene ends were 0 bases for V and 5 bases for J; bases not matched to a gene: 9. CDR3 amino acids: CASSIDLNRGRHNSPLHF. The CDR3 nucleotides read TGTGCCAGTAGTATAGATCTCAACAGGGGGAGGCATAATTCACCCCTCCACTTT.

The rearrangement joins TRBV4-3 to TRBJ2-7; 8 bases are a match to TRBD2. Germline V gives CDR1 LGHNA, CDR2 YSLEER. V lost 0 bases and J lost 5; bases outside the gene matches: 9. The CDR3 length is 16 residues. CDR3 amino acids: CASSQEVAAGGDEQYF. DNA for the CDR3: TGCGCCAGCAGCCAAGAAGTGGCGGCGGGAGGCGACGAGCAGTACTTC.

V gene TRBV13 combines with J gene TRBJ1-4; D unresolved. The CDR3 has 14 residues. Germline loops: CDR1 PRHDT, CDR2 FYEKMQ (reference sequence). V was pared by 3 bases and J by 10 bases, with 15 bases between. CDR3: CASSFRASFGKLFF. In nucleotides, the CDR3 is TGTGCCAGCAGCTTTAGGGCCAGCTTTGGAAAACTGTTTTTT.

V and J are TRBV6-5 and TRBJ1-2; D gene ambiguous. There are 10 residues in the CDR3. The germline gives CDR1 MNHEY, CDR2 SVGAGI. V was pared by 6 bases and J by 10 bases, with 9 bases between. The CDR3 is CASSRATYTF. CDR3 coding DNA: TGTGCCAGCAGCCGGGCCACCTACACCTTC.

The chain carries TRBV27 and TRBJ2-1; 14 bases line up with TRBD2. Trimming cost V 5 bases and J 4 bases; bases outside gene matches: 1. Germline assignment: CDR1 MNHEY and CDR2 SMNVEV (reference sequence). The CDR3 is 15 amino acids. The CDR3 loop reads CASSRTSGRYNEQFF. For the CDR3, the DNA is TGTGCCAGCAGTCGGACTAGCGGGAGGTACAATGAGCAGTTCTTC.

The V and J genes are TRBV9 and TRBJ2-3; either TRBD1 or TRBD2 may fit D (5 bases each). V gave up 4 bases and J gave up 6 bases, with 21 bases separating them. CDR3 size: 16 residues. Germline CDR1 reads SGDLS; CDR2 reads YYNGEE. The CDR3 coding sequence is TGTGCCAGCAGCCCAGGACAAATCGGAGGTGTCGATACGCAGTATTTT. This sequence encodes CASSPGQIGGVDTQYF.

The chain uses TRBV6-2 or TRBV6-3 and TRBJ2-3; 7 nucleotides match TRBD2. CDR1 is MNHEY, CDR2 SVGEGT, per germline. The CDR3 length is 14 residues. V lost 10 bases, J lost 4 bases, and 11 bases stayed unmatched. The CDR3 loop is CATRPGGGADTQYF. CDR3 coding DNA: TGTGCCACCCGCCCGGGGGGTGGGGCAGATACGCAGTATTTT.

The chain is built from TRBV5-4 and TRBJ2-7; tentatively, D is TRBD1 (6 bases). V gave up 4 bases and J gave up 3 bases, with 17 bases separating them. The CDR3 covers 15 residues. The germline gives CDR1 SGHNT, CDR2 YYREEE (reference sequence). CDR3 bases: TGTGCCAGCAGCGACCGTACTGTAGGGGGCTACGAGCAGTACTTC. Translating gives CASSDRTVGGYEQYF.

V gene TRBV19 combines with J gene TRBJ1-1; D gene unclear. This CDR3 comprises 12 residues. Per the germline V gene, CDR1 is LNHDA and CDR2 is SQIVND (reference sequence). Deletions cut 5 bases from V and 7 bases from J, with 11 bases between. The CDR3 is CASSVIGVEAFF. CDR3 coding DNA: TGTGCCAGTAGTGTGATAGGCGTTGAAGCTTTCTTT. Combining the CDR3 with reference TRBV19 and TRBJ1-1 gives the whole variable domain DGGITQSPKYLFRKEGQNVTLSCEQNLNHDAMYWYRQDPGQGLRLIYYSQIVNDFQKGDIAEGYSVSREKKESFPLTVTSAQKNPTAFYLCASSVIGVEAFFGQGTRLTVV.

V and J are TRBV5-1 and TRBJ2-5; TRBD1 is a possible D gene (5 bases). The V end lost 0 bases, the J end lost 3 bases, and 6 bases lay between the germline ends. Per the germline V gene, CDR1 is SGHRS and CDR2 is YFSETQ. The CDR3 consists of 13 residues. CDR3 sequence (DNA): TGCGCCAGCAGCTTGGGCAGGGAAGAGACCCAGTACTTC. Its protein is CASSLGREETQYF.

The table lists this clone with a count of one. This chain links TRBV2 with TRBJ1-2, with D uncertain. There are 14 residues in the CDR3. Between the trimmed V and J ends, which lost 4 bases and 1 base, there was a span of 10 bases. The V gene's germline CDR1 is SNHLY and CDR2 FYNNEI. CDR3 nucleotides: TGTGCCAGCAGTGGGGTCAACTTTAACTATGGCTACACCTTC. It specifies CASSGVNFNYGYTF.

This clone has only a few counts. The chain links TRBV12-5 to TRBJ1-2; D may be TRBD1 (5 bases). CDR1 LGHNT and CDR2 FRNRAP come from the germline V gene. The V end lost 7 bases, the J end lost 0 bases, and 12 bases lay between the germline ends. This CDR3 spans 14 amino acids. The CDR3 here is CASALGGANYGYTF. The CDR3 coding sequence is TGTGCTAGTGCCCTGGGGGGGGCTAACTATGGCTACACCTTC.

The genes are TRBV3-1 (or the pseudogene TRBV3-2) and TRBJ2-7, with D hard to call. V shed 0 bases and J shed 6 bases, with 15 bases lying between them. The germline CDR1 and CDR2 sequences are LGHDT and YNNKEL (reference sequence). The CDR3 is made up of 15 amino acids. The DNA of the CDR3 is TGTGCCAGCAGCCAAGATAGAAGGGCGCGGAGCGAGCAGTACTTC. This codes for CASSQDRRARSEQYF.

The chain joins TRBV5-1 to TRBJ2-5; TRBD2 agrees at 9 bases. This CDR3 region has 16 residues. V lost 0 bases and J lost 2; bases outside the gene matches: 5. Germline CDR1 SGHRS, CDR2 YFSETQ. The CDR3 sequence: CASSLVASGTQETQYF. CDR3 bases: TGCGCCAGCAGCTTGGTCGCTAGCGGGACACAAGAGACCCAGTACTTC.

The chain is built from TRBV9 and TRBJ2-2; D is undetermined. This CDR3 region has 16 residues. Trimming took off 3 bases at V and 3 bases at J, with 15 bases between the two ends. Germline V gene lookup returns CDR1 SGDLS and CDR2 YYNGEE. The chain's CDR3 is CASSALRALHTGELFF. In nucleotides, the CDR3 is TGTGCCAGCAGCGCCCTCCGGGCACTTCACACCGGGGAGCTGTTTTTT.

The chain carries TRBV19 and TRBJ1-2; D is perhaps TRBD1 (6 bases). V was shortened by 1 base and J by 6 bases, with 15 bases between the two germline ends. The CDR3 is 15 amino acids. Germline V gene sequence: CDR1 LNHDA, CDR2 SQIVND (reference sequence). DNA of the CDR3: TGTGCCAGTAGTATAGTGCCACAGGGTGTGCATGGCTACACCTTC. This encodes CASSIVPQGVHGYTF.

This sequence joins TRBV7-8 and TRBJ1-2; possibly TRBD1 for D (5 bases). CDR1 and CDR2 from the germline V gene are SGHVS and FQNEAQ. Trimming removed 5 bases at V and 3 bases at J, with 13 bases between. The CDR3 has 14 residues. Here the CDR3 reads CASSDGTADYGYTF. CDR3 nucleotides: TGTGCCAGCAGCGACGGGACCGCGGACTATGGCTACACCTTC.

The chain uses TRBV27 and TRBJ2-1; 10 bases match TRBD2. The CDR3 sequence is 15 residues long. The trim removed 5 bases at V and 0 bases at J, leaving 1 base unmatched. CDR1 is MNHEY and CDR2 is SMNVEV in the germline V gene (reference sequence). CDR3: CASSASGSSYNEQFF. In nucleotides, the CDR3 is TGTGCCAGCAGTGCTAGCGGGAGCTCCTACAATGAGCAGTTCTTC.